The clone carrying this TCR beta chain was detected once. Antigen unknown. The data belong to a study of glioma-infiltrating T cells after dendritic cell vaccination. At the level of the study: Samples are from glioblastoma patients in Phase I and II dendritic cell vaccine trials.

V lost 0 bases, J lost 5 bases, and 14 bases lay in between. The CDR3 sequence is 15 residues long. The germline gives CDR1 LGHNT, CDR2 FRNRAP. This sample's time point: after dendritic cell vaccination, including at tumor progression/relapse. TCRdb's copy holds only in-frame clones and misses some; the assay was immunoSEQ multiplex PCR. The table includes 55,000 to 75,000 clones, roughly 80% detected once. General study points: Estimated pretreatment TIL content predicted outcome after dendritic cell vaccination.

The sample in question was blood, obtained after dendritic cell vaccination. This receptor was identified in a human donor with glioblastoma. The chain carries TRBV12-5 and TRBJ2-7; D is possibly TRBD2 (7 bases). CDR3 sequence reads: CASGLVRRGAHEQYF. The CDR3 coding sequence is TGTGCTAGTGGTTTGGTCCGTCGGGGGGCTCACGAGCAGTACTTC. The full variable domain, its missing parts supplied by reference TRBV12-5 and TRBJ2-7, is DARVTQTPRHKVTEMGQEVTMRCQPILGHNTVFWYRQTMMQGLELLAYFRNRAPLDDSGMPKDRFSAEMPDATLATLKIQPSEPRDSAVYFCASGLVRRGAHEQYFGPGTRLTVT.